This T cell receptor (beta chain) was recovered during a study of shared T cell receptors in the human thymus. Method: immunoSEQ multiplex PCR; TCRdb's copy keeps in-frame clones and lacks some. The data contain 600,000 or so clones, approximately 87% of them singletons. Germline values: CDR1 MDHEN, CDR2 SYDVKM. The CDR3 extends over 18 amino acids. V lost 5 bases and J lost 0; bases outside the gene matches: 14. These data were also reused for a study on human thymus T cells. Per that paper: Thymic resections from corrective heart surgery supplied the tissue. Related reports documented highly overlapping thymic repertoires among unrelated individuals.

The sequenced sample was thymocytes. The sequence was obtained from a boy under three years old with a congenital heart defect. The J gene is TRBJ2-3, the V gene TRBV28; TRBD1 matches at 7 bases. CDR3 residues: CASSRRTGAPASTDTQYF. CDR3 bases: TGTGCCAGCAGTCGAAGGACAGGTGCCCCCGCTAGCACAGATACGCAGTATTTT.